This passage covers 24 T cell receptor beta chains from one sample sequenced in a study of T-cell reconstitution after alpha-beta-depleted transplantation in children. TCRbeta library preparation incorporated unique molecular identifiers. TCRdb re-called the PCR reads with MiXCR, one entry per CDR3 protein. The sample has 700,000 to 950,000 distinct CDR3 sequences; under 20% are singletons. The material was PBMCs, mostly from graft donor cells, obtained 360 days after TCRalphabeta/CD19-depleted stem cell transplant. Receptors were obtained from a male patient aged 10 to 17 who had a stem cell transplant for acute lymphoblastic leukemia, so the T cells may come from the graft donor.

The chain employs TRBV20-1 and TRBJ2-7; 7 nucleotides align to TRBD2. Trimming at V came to 6 bases and at J to 2 bases, leaving 13 bases not matched to a gene. The CDR3 totals 15 residues. Germline-derived CDR1 and CDR2 are DFQATT and SNEGSKA (reference sequence). This CDR3 is CSAVISSGATYEQYF. CDR3 nucleotides: TGCAGTGCCGTAATAAGCAGCGGGGCTACCTACGAGCAGTACTTC.

This clonotype was detected many times. The chain has TRBV21-1 and TRBJ2-7; no check of the table's D call, TRBD2, against the DNA was made. TRBV21-1 is assigned pseudogene status. The CDR3 covers 15 residues. The CDR3 DNA follows: TGTGCCAGCAGCCGACTAGCGGGAGGGCCCCACGAGCAGTACTTC. Amino acids: CASSRLAGGPHEQYF.

This clonotype was recorded many times. The chain is built from TRBV12-3 or TRBV12-4 and TRBJ2-3; D unclear. This CDR3 contains 15 residues. V dropped 6 bases and J dropped 0 bases, with 13 bases sitting between them. DNA for the CDR3: TGTGCCAGCAGCCCTGGGAAAGGCAGCACAGATACGCAGTATTTT. Encoded protein: CASSPGKGSTDTQYF.

This clonotype was detected many times. The chain is built from TRBV7-9 and TRBJ1-6, with 10 nucleotides matching TRBD1. V lost 2 bases to trimming and J lost 10 bases; unmatched junction nucleotides: 8. CDR3 length: 16 residues. Germline CDR1 and CDR2: SEHNR and FQNEAQ (reference sequence). This CDR3 reads CASSLYGTGDVSPLHF. The CDR3 DNA is TGTGCCAGCAGCTTATATGGGACAGGGGATGTGTCACCCCTCCACTTT.

J is TRBJ2-7 and V is TRBV7-2; D is possibly TRBD2 (5 bases). V was pared by 2 bases and J by 1 base, with 12 bases between. The CDR3 consists of 15 residues. CDR1 SGHTA and CDR2 FQGNSA come from the germline V gene. This CDR3 is CASSLRITGSYEQYF. The CDR3 DNA reads as TGTGCCAGCAGCTTACGAATTACGGGGTCCTACGAGCAGTACTTC.

The rearrangement joins TRBV7-2 to TRBJ2-1, with 9 bases that match TRBD2. V lost 1 base and J lost 9; bases outside the gene matches: 7. Germline V gene lookup returns CDR1 SGHTA and CDR2 FQGNSA. The CDR3 extends over 15 amino acids. CDR3 DNA sequence: TGTGCCAGCAGCTTAGACAGCGGGAGGCGGGGTGAGCAGTTCTTC. Protein product: CASSLDSGRRGEQFF.

The chain employs TRBV21-1 and TRBJ2-5; the table's D call, TRBD1, was not checked against the DNA. TRBV21-1 is marked as a pseudogene. This CDR3 contains 16 residues. CDR3 region: CASSKKVGQNQETQYF. CDR3 nucleotide sequence: TGTGCCAGCAGCAAAAAAGTGGGGCAAAACCAAGAGACCCAGTACTTC.

J is TRBJ1-4 and V is TRBV9; D uncertain. From germline, CDR1 is SGDLS and CDR2 YYNGEE. This CDR3 spans 15 amino acids. Trimming cost V 0 bases and J 6 bases, with 12 bases left between them. CDR3: CASSVAGRLDEKLFF. CDR3 nucleotide sequence: TGTGCCAGCAGCGTAGCGGGTCGCCTAGATGAAAAACTGTTTTTT.

This chain joins TRBV9 and TRBJ2-5; 10 bases line up with TRBD2. The trim removed 0 bases at V and 4 bases at J, leaving 9 bases unmatched. Germline CDR1 reads SGDLS; CDR2 reads YYNGEE. The CDR3 extends over 17 amino acids. In DNA, the CDR3 is TGTGCCAGCAGCGTAGACCTAGCGGGGGCATCAAGAGAGACCCAGTACTTC. Its translation: CASSVDLAGASRETQYF.

V usage is TRBV29-1 and J usage is TRBJ2-1; 9 bases fit TRBD2. The CDR3 runs 14 residues. The ends lost 2 bases at V and 6 bases at J; junction bases unmatched: 5. Germline V gene lookup returns CDR1 SQVTM and CDR2 ANQGSEA. CDR3 region: CSVERLAGSNEQFF. CDR3 DNA sequence: TGCAGCGTTGAACGGCTAGCGGGGAGCAATGAGCAGTTCTTC.

The V gene is TRBV11-2, the J gene TRBJ2-3; 13 positions match TRBD2. CDR1 and CDR2 from the germline V gene are SGHAT and FQNNGV. Unmatched junction bases numbered 7, after V lost 5 bases and J lost 2 bases. CDR3 size: 17 residues. DNA for the CDR3: TGTGCCAGCAGCCAGGAACTAGCGGGAGGGTACACAGATACGCAGTATTTT. Translating it yields CASSQELAGGYTDTQYF.

This sequence joins TRBV27 and TRBJ2-1; D not certain. This CDR3 spans 15 amino acids. Germline V gene sequence: CDR1 MNHEY, CDR2 SMNVEV (reference sequence). Trimming cost V 0 bases and J 7 bases, with 13 bases left between them. The CDR3 DNA reads as TGTGCCAGCAGTTTATCAGACATCGATGGGAATGAGCAGTTCTTC. Its translation is CASSLSDIDGNEQFF.

The rearrangement joins TRBV29-1 to TRBJ2-5; no clear D gene. In germline, CDR1 is SQVTM, CDR2 ANQGSEA. The CDR3 is made up of 17 amino acids. The ends were cut back, 0 bases at V and 1 base at J, with 18 bases in the middle. CDR3: CSVEDDRIRSIQETQYF. For the CDR3, the DNA is TGCAGCGTTGAAGATGATAGGATACGCTCAATCCAAGAGACCCAGTACTTC.

The rearrangement joins TRBV10-1 to TRBJ2-7; TRBD1 might be the D (6 bases). The germline V gene encodes CDR1 WNHNN and CDR2 SYGVQD (reference sequence). V lost 3 bases and J lost 5, with 17 bases in between. This CDR3 comprises 15 residues. Here the CDR3 DNA reads TGCGCCAGCAGTGAAACAGGGATGGGTAGCAACGAGCAGTACTTC. Translated: CASSETGMGSNEQYF.

The chain has TRBV5-1 and TRBJ2-5; 8 nucleotides agree with TRBD2. The length of the CDR3 is 14 residues. The J segment lost 4 bases and the V segment lost 5 bases, leaving 7 bases of the junction unmatched. Germline V gene lookup returns CDR1 SGHRS and CDR2 YFSETQ. For the CDR3, the DNA is TGCGCCAGCAGGTGGGGACTAGGAACAGAGACCCAGTACTTC. Its translation: CASRWGLGTETQYF.

This clonotype was observed a handful of times. This chain joins TRBV20-1 and TRBJ2-1, with 7 nucleotides matching TRBD2. Germline V CDR1 and CDR2: DFQATT, SNEGSKA (reference sequence). The CDR3 runs to 15 residues. The CDR3 reads CSERRGRAGGNEQFF. In nucleotides, the CDR3 is TGCAGCGAGCGACGGGGGAGGGCCGGGGGTAATGAGCAGTTCTTC.

This chain joins TRBV29-1 and TRBJ1-2; D is unresolved. This CDR3 has 11 residues. V was trimmed by 4 bases and J by 5 bases, leaving 8 bases between them. CDR1 SQVTM and CDR2 ANQGSEA come from the germline V gene. DNA of the CDR3: TGCAGCGTTGGGCAGACTTATGGCTACACCTTC. This codes for CSVGQTYGYTF.

This clonotype was counted between two and nine times. The chain is built from TRBV4-1 and TRBJ2-7; unclear D gene. The CDR3 has 13 residues. V was shortened by 1 base and J by 6 bases, with 10 bases between the two germline ends. CDR1 and CDR2 (germline): MGHRA, YSYEKL. CDR3 sequence (DNA): TGCGCCAGCAGCCAAGCTCAGACCTCCGAGCAGTACTTC. It yields the protein CASSQAQTSEQYF.

This clonotype has a handful of counts. This chain links TRBV5-1 with TRBJ2-1; 11 positions agree with TRBD2. The CDR3 runs to 15 residues. Germline assignment: CDR1 SGHRS and CDR2 YFSETQ. V trimming: 4 bases; J trimming: 5 bases; junction bases outside the gene matches: 5. In DNA, the CDR3 is TGCGCCAGCAGCGCATTGACTAGCGGGGACAATGAGCAGTTCTTC. Amino acids: CASSALTSGDNEQFF.

The chain combines TRBV20-1 with TRBJ2-7; TRBD1 might be the D (5 bases). The CDR3 length is 14 residues. V was cut by 3 bases and J by 4 bases, with 16 bases left in between. In germline, CDR1 is DFQATT, CDR2 SNEGSKA (reference sequence). CDR3 DNA: TGCAGTGCTAGCCCCCCCAGGGTGGGTTACGAGCAGTACTTC. As protein: CSASPPRVGYEQYF.

J is TRBJ1-2 and V is TRBV29-1; weak D call: TRBD1 (5 bases). The germline V gene encodes CDR1 SQVTM and CDR2 ANQGSEA. This CDR3 spans 11 amino acids. Between the trimmed V and J ends, which lost 7 bases and 8 bases, there was a span of 14 bases. The DNA of the CDR3 is TGCAGCGCAGCAGGGAGGTGGGGCTACACCTTC. Residues: CSAAGRWGYTF.

The J gene is TRBJ1-1, the V gene TRBV25-1; TRBD1 might be the D (6 bases). CDR3 length equals 16 residues. Germline V gene data show CDR1 as MGHDK and CDR2 as SYGVNS. Trimming shortened V by 1 base and J by 1 base, and 13 bases separated the two germline ends. This chain's CDR3 is CASSELGGHRNTEAFF. Here the CDR3 DNA reads TGTGCCAGCAGTGAATTGGGGGGACACAGGAACACTGAAGCTTTCTTT. The variable domain in full, completed from reference TRBV25-1 and TRBJ1-1, reads EADIYQTPRYLVIGTGKKITLECSQTMGHDKMYWYQQDPGMELHLIHYSYGVNSTEKGDLSSESTVSRIRTEHFPLTLESARPSHTSQYLCASSELGGHRNTEAFFGQGTRLTVV.

The V and J genes are TRBV10-3 and TRBJ2-1, with 7 bases identical to TRBD2. The length of the CDR3 is 13 residues. CDR1 ENHRY and CDR2 SYGVKD come from the germline V gene. Trimming took 4 bases from V and 7 from J; bases not matched to a gene: 4. CDR3 amino acids: CAISAREKNEQFF. CDR3 coding DNA: TGTGCCATCAGTGCGCGGGAGAAGAATGAGCAGTTCTTC.

This sequence joins TRBV20-1 and TRBJ1-4; perhaps TRBD1 as D (6 bases). Germline CDR1 is DFQATT and CDR2 is SNEGSKA (reference sequence). CDR3 length: 13 residues. Trimming left V 5 bases short and J 13 bases short, with 20 bases between. This CDR3 reads CSARQVGPQGLFF. The CDR3 nucleotides are TGCAGTGCTCGACAGGTGGGCCCGCAGGGACTGTTTTTT.